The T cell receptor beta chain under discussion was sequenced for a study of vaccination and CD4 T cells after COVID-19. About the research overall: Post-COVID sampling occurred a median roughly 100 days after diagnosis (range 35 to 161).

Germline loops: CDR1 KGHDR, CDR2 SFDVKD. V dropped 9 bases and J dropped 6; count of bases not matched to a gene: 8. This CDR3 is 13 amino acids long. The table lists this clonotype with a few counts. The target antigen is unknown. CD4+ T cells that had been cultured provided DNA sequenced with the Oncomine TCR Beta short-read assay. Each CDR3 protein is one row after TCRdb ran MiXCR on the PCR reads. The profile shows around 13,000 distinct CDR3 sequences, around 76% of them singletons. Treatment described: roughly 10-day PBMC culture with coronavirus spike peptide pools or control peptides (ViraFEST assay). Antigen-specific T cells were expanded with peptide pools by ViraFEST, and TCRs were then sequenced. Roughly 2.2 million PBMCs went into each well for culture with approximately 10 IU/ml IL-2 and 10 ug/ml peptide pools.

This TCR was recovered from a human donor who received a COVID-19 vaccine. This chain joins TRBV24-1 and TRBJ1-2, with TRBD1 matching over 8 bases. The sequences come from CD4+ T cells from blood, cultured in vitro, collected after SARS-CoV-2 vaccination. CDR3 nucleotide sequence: TGTGCCACCTCGGACAGGGAAAGAAATGGCTACACCTTC. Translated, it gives CATSDRERNGYTF.